Each of the 21 T cell receptor beta chains below was sequenced from the same sample in a study of blood T cell repertoires in COVID-19. Repertoires were generated with immunoSEQ multiplex PCR, while TCRdb's copy carries only in-frame clones and drops some. The table records under 150,000 clones, about 88% of them present only once. Sequencing was performed on peripheral blood. These receptor sequences come from a woman in her 70s who had recovered from COVID-19.

This clone showed up just a few times. The genes are TRBV18 and TRBJ2-1; tentative D call: TRBD1 (6 bases). This CDR3 region has 16 residues. Germline values: CDR1 KGHSH, CDR2 LQKENI. Trimming shortened V by 3 bases and J by 4 bases, and 16 bases separated the two germline ends. The CDR3 sequence: CASSPKVPGQYNEQFF. CDR3 DNA sequence: TGTGCCAGCTCACCCAAAGTTCCGGGACAATACAATGAGCAGTTCTTC.

The gene calls are TRBV6-2 or TRBV6-3 and TRBJ1-4; D uncertain. Per the germline V gene, CDR1 is MNHEY and CDR2 is SVGEGT. The CDR3 spans 13 residues. V was clipped by 3 bases and J by 10 bases, with 12 bases between them. This CDR3 is CASSYFSEGKLFF. The DNA of the CDR3 is TGTGCCAGCAGTTATTTCTCAGAGGGAAAACTGTTTTTT.

This chain joins TRBV30 and TRBJ1-2; D is ambiguous. There are 11 residues in the CDR3. From germline, CDR1 is GTSNPN and CDR2 SVGIG (reference sequence). The ends were cut back, 1 base at V and 11 bases at J, with 11 bases in the middle. CDR3 protein: CAWSEPQLYTF. CDR3 nucleotides: TGTGCCTGGAGTGAACCCCAACTTTACACCTTC.

The chain uses TRBV30 and TRBJ1-4; the match to TRBD1 covers 11 bases. V shed 2 bases and J 4 bases; nucleotides not matched to a gene: 12. This CDR3 has 18 amino acids. Germline lookup yields CDR1 GTSNPN and CDR2 SVGIG (reference sequence). CDR3 coding DNA: TGTGCCTGGAGTATACACCGGGGACAGGGGGATATTAATGAAAAACTGTTTTTT. Translating gives CAWSIHRGQGDINEKLFF.

This clone has a handful of counts. The V gene is TRBV5-1, the J gene TRBJ2-7; TRBD2 aligns across 7 bases. This CDR3 contains 14 residues. The germline V gene encodes CDR1 SGHRS and CDR2 YFSETQ. Germline trimming cut 6 bases from V and 1 base from J; bases unmatched to any gene: 7. CDR3 nucleotides: TGCGCCAGCAACCAAGCGGGGCCATCCTACGAGCAGTACTTC. Protein: CASNQAGPSYEQYF.

The chain couples TRBV7-9 to TRBJ1-1, with TRBD1 identical over 7 bases. V dropped 5 bases and J dropped 0; count of bases not matched to a gene: 6. This CDR3 region has 15 residues. Per germline, CDR1 SEHNR and CDR2 FQNEAQ (reference sequence). The CDR3 loop is CASSTRQGMNTEAFF. The CDR3 nucleotides are TGTGCCAGCAGCACGCGACAGGGCATGAACACTGAAGCTTTCTTT.

The chain combines TRBV5-1 with TRBJ1-6, with 7 positions matching TRBD1. Germline-derived CDR1 and CDR2 are SGHRS and YFSETQ. The CDR3 runs to 15 residues. The junction had 10 bases not matched to a gene; V was cut back by 4 bases and J by 9 bases. This CDR3 is CASSPLPDRTSPLHF. CDR3 bases: TGCGCCAGCAGCCCCCTGCCGGACAGGACTTCACCCCTCCACTTT.

The chain couples TRBV28 to TRBJ2-7, with D possibly being TRBD2 (6 bases). The germline V gene encodes CDR1 MDHEN and CDR2 SYDVKM. Trimming removed 3 bases from V and 2 bases from J, with 14 bases in between. The CDR3 loop spans 15 amino acids. The CDR3 loop is CASSFFQGGPYEQYF. CDR3 in DNA: TGTGCCAGCAGTTTTTTCCAGGGAGGACCCTACGAGCAGTACTTC.

The genes are TRBV18 and TRBJ2-5; D may be TRBD2 (5 bases). Looked up from germline, CDR1 is KGHSH and CDR2 is LQKENI. With 2 bases removed from V and 5 bases from J, the gap between germline ends came to 18 bases. CDR3 length: 16 amino acids. The CDR3 sequence is CASSPNVGLVLETQYF. The DNA for the CDR3 is TGTGCCAGCTCACCAAACGTAGGACTCGTCCTGGAGACCCAGTACTTC.

The rearrangement joins TRBV6-5 to TRBJ2-3, with 7 nucleotides matching TRBD2. V was pared by 6 bases and J by 10 bases, with 10 bases of the junction left unmatched. From germline, CDR1 is MNHEY and CDR2 SVGAGI. The CDR3 runs 13 residues. The CDR3 reads CASRPTSSLSQYF. In DNA form, the CDR3 reads TGTGCCAGCAGGCCGACTAGCTCCTTATCGCAGTATTTT.

The table lists this clone with a count of one. The V gene is TRBV13, the J gene TRBJ1-4, with a possible D match to TRBD1 (5 bases). CDR3 size: 15 residues. Germline-derived CDR1 and CDR2 are PRHDT and FYEKMQ (reference sequence). Trimming took off 6 bases at V and 4 bases at J, with 15 bases between the two ends. CDR3 amino acids: CASSYSGYLNEKLFF. Written as DNA, the CDR3 is TGTGCCAGCAGTTATTCAGGGTACCTTAATGAAAAACTGTTTTTT.

V is TRBV29-1 and J is TRBJ1-2; TRBD1 is a possible D gene (5 bases). The CDR3 extends over 13 amino acids. Germline V gene lookup returns CDR1 SQVTM and CDR2 ANQGSEA. V was shortened by 3 bases and J by 4 bases, with 12 bases between the two germline ends. In DNA, the CDR3 is TGCAGCGTTGATAGCTGGGGGGTCTATGGCTACACCTTC. It translates to CSVDSWGVYGYTF.

The V call is TRBV5-4, the J call TRBJ1-2; TRBD1 agrees at 12 bases. The CDR3 spans 16 residues. Germline V gene sequence: CDR1 SGHNT, CDR2 YYREEE (reference sequence). V lost 3 bases, J lost 8 bases, and 11 bases stayed unmatched. The CDR3 DNA sequence: TGTGCCAGCAGCTCTGTCCCGGGACAGGGGGCGGGAGGCTACACCTTC. Translated: CASSSVPGQGAGGYTF.

This chain connects TRBV7-2 to TRBJ1-5, with TRBD1 matching over 7 bases. CDR3 length: 12 amino acids. After removal of 5 bases from V and 6 bases from J, the junction contained 1 base not matched to a gene. The germline CDR1 and CDR2 sequences are SGHTA and FQGNSA. This chain's CDR3 is CASSTGAQPQHF. CDR3 nucleotides: TGTGCCAGCAGCACAGGGGCTCAGCCCCAGCATTTT.

The chain recombines TRBV2 with TRBJ2-4; D is undetermined. Germline V CDR1 and CDR2: SNHLY, FYNNEI. The CDR3 extends over 11 amino acids. Trimming took off 4 bases at V and 7 bases at J, with 5 bases between the two ends. The CDR3 here is CASSAENIQYF. The CDR3 nucleotides read TGTGCCAGCAGTGCCGAGAACATTCAGTACTTC.

The V call is TRBV15, the J call TRBJ1-5; a weak D match, TRBD1 (5 bases). Trimming took off 0 bases at V and 6 bases at J, with 6 bases between the two ends. From germline, CDR1 is LNHNV and CDR2 YYDKDF (reference sequence). The CDR3 is 13 amino acids. CDR3 in amino acids: CATSRDRGQPQHF. The CDR3 DNA is TGTGCCACCAGCAGAGATAGGGGTCAGCCCCAGCATTTT. The full variable domain, with the rest looked up from reference TRBV15 and TRBJ1-5, is DAMVIQNPRYQVTQFGKPVTLSCSQTLNHNVMYWYQQKSSQAPKLLFHYYDKDFNNEADTPDNFQSRRPNTSFCFLDIRSPGLGDTAMYLCATSRDRGQPQHFGDGTRLSIL.

V usage is TRBV7-2 and J usage is TRBJ2-1; 9 bases line up with TRBD2. V trimming: 7 bases; J trimming: 5 bases; junction bases outside the gene matches: 6. The CDR3 consists of 14 residues. Germline-derived CDR1 and CDR2 are SGHTA and FQGNSA. The CDR3 nucleotides read TGTGCCAGCACCCCGGGGACTAGCCACAATGAGCAGTTCTTC. It is translated as CASTPGTSHNEQFF.

This clone was counted between two and nine times. V and J are TRBV7-2 and TRBJ2-1, with D perhaps matching TRBD2 (7 bases). Germline CDR1 SGHTA, CDR2 FQGNSA. The CDR3 runs 14 residues. V lost 5 bases and J 9 bases, leaving 17 bases between the germline ends. CDR3 sequence: CASSPPGRGGEQFF. The CDR3 coding sequence is TGTGCCAGCAGCCCCCCGGGAAGGGGGGGTGAGCAGTTCTTC. Full variable domain (missing parts from reference TRBV7-2 and TRBJ2-1): GAGVSQSPSNKVTEKGKDVELRCDPISGHTALYWYRQSLGQGLEFLIYFQGNSAPDKSGLPSDRFSAERTGGSVSTLTIQRTQQEDSAVYLCASSPPGRGGEQFFGPGTRLTVL.

The genes are TRBV10-3 and TRBJ2-3; 7 positions match TRBD1. Germline values: CDR1 ENHRY, CDR2 SYGVKD. Trimming at V came to 7 bases and at J to 0 bases, leaving 7 bases not matched to a gene. This CDR3 has 15 residues. Here the CDR3 reads CAITPGTASTDTQYF. Here the CDR3 DNA reads TGTGCCATCACCCCCGGGACAGCTAGCACAGATACGCAGTATTTT.

The chain combines TRBV5-1 with TRBJ1-2, with a possible D match to TRBD1 (6 bases). This CDR3 has 14 amino acids. V lost 3 bases and J lost 2, with 11 bases in between. Germline V lookup: CDR1 SGHRS, CDR2 YFSETQ. The chain's CDR3 is CASSSRQANYGYTF. DNA of the CDR3: TGCGCCAGCAGCTCGAGACAGGCCAACTATGGCTACACCTTC.

This clone was picked up one time. V usage is TRBV4-2 and J usage is TRBJ2-5; 7 nucleotides line up with TRBD2. Germline V gene lookup returns CDR1 LGHNA and CDR2 YNFKEQ. V shed 4 bases, J shed 1 base, and the junction held 15 bases outside the gene matches. This CDR3 region has 18 residues. The CDR3 coding sequence is TGTGCCAGCAGCCGGCCCCTGGACGGAGCGGGAATCCAAGAGACCCAGTACTTC. This sequence encodes CASSRPLDGAGIQETQYF.